Listed below are T cell receptor beta chains from one sample, sequenced in a study of blood T cell repertoires in COVID-19. Clones were read by immunoSEQ multiplex PCR, and TCRdb kept only the in-frame ones, dropping some. The repertoire holds about 200,000 clones, with 86% as singletons. Sequenced material: peripheral blood. These TCRs come from a woman aged 50 to 65 with COVID-19, enrolled during active disease. Both conserved end residues are part of each CDR3. The D gene is left open where the match is weak. Part of the rows lack a size; the others show once, few, many or a class for expanded clones.

v_call,clone_size,d_call,cdr3_length,j_call,cdr3_aa,cdr3_nt
TRBV7-6,.,TRBD1,16,TRBJ2-7,CASSLTAGQETYEQYF,TGTGCCAGCAGCTTAACCGCGGGACAGGAGACCTACGAGCAGTACTTC
TRBV5-1,.,.,15,TRBJ1-4,CASSLEGGSNEKLFF,TGCGCCAGCAGCTTGGAGGGGGGGTCTAATGAAAAACTGTTTTTT
TRBV10-3,.,TRBD2,14,TRBJ2-1,CAIGTRGVYNEQFF,TGTGCCATCGGCACCCGGGGGGTATACAATGAGCAGTTCTTC
TRBV10-3,.,TRBD1,19,TRBJ1-6,CAISESIRGLGSYNSPLHF,TGTGCCATCAGTGAGTCGATCAGGGGGCTCGGGTCCTATAATTCACCCCTCCACTTT
TRBV4-1,.,.,16,TRBJ2-1,CASSQPLRSSYNEQFF,TGCGCCAGCAGCCAACCCCTCCGGAGCTCCTACAATGAGCAGTTCTTC
TRBV3-1/TRBV3-2,.,.,13,TRBJ2-2,CASSPRDTGELFF,TGTGCCAGCAGCCCGCGTGACACCGGGGAGCTGTTTTTT
TRBV14,.,.,13,TRBJ2-1,CASSHLTGQSPFF,TGTGCCAGCAGCCATCTAACAGGACAGTCGCCGTTCTTC
TRBV7-2,.,.,14,TRBJ1-3,CASSERGGGNTIYF,TGTGCCAGCAGTGAACGGGGAGGGGGAAACACCATATATTTT
TRBV5-6,.,TRBD1,14,TRBJ1-5,CASSFGTGYQPQHF,TGTGCCAGCAGCTTCGGGACAGGGTATCAGCCCCAGCATTTT
TRBV25-1,.,.,12,TRBJ1-2,CASSGQTYGYTF,TGTGCCAGCAGTGGACAGACCTATGGCTACACCTTC
TRBV10-2,.,.,18,TRBJ2-7,CASSESGLSDTYSYEQYF,TGCGCCAGCAGTGAGTCCGGTCTATCTGACACTTACTCCTACGAGCAGTACTTC
TRBV6-5,.,.,15,TRBJ2-3,CASSYVGGSTDTQYF,TGTGCCAGCAGTTATGTTGGCGGGAGCACAGATACGCAGTATTTT
TRBV4-3,.,.,16,TRBJ2-7,CASSQDARGSSYEQYF,TGCGCCAGCAGCCAAGATGCCCGGGGGTCCAGCTACGAGCAGTACTTC
TRBV28,.,TRBD1,12,TRBJ2-7,CASRTGEYEQYF,TGTGCCAGCAGGACAGGGGAGTACGAGCAGTACTTC
TRBV4-1,.,TRBD2,19,TRBJ2-3,CASSQPGLAGNSRTDTQYF,TGCGCCAGCAGCCAACCGGGACTAGCGGGGAACTCTCGCACAGATACGCAGTATTTT
TRBV27,.,TRBD2,17,TRBJ2-2,CASSFVSGGPTTGELFF,TGTGCCAGCAGTTTTGTTAGCGGGGGACCTACCACCGGGGAGCTGTTTTTT
TRBV10-1,few,.,14,TRBJ1-6,CASSERTEGSPLHF,TGCGCCAGCAGTGAAAGGACAGAGGGTTCACCCCTCCACTTT
TRBV7-9,.,.,15,TRBJ1-5,CASSFGASQNQPQHF,TGTGCCAGCAGCTTTGGGGCGTCCCAGAATCAGCCCCAGCATTTT
TRBV9,once,.,16,TRBJ1-2,CASSVQGRGNGYGYTF,TGTGCCAGCAGCGTACAAGGGAGGGGGAACGGCTATGGCTACACCTTC
TRBV27,.,TRBD1,17,TRBJ1-6,CASSTPSRQGAGSPLHF,TGTGCCAGCAGTACGCCTAGCCGACAGGGGGCAGGGTCACCCCTCCACTTT
TRBV18,.,.,14,TRBJ2-1,CASSLQGGNNEQFF,TGTGCCAGCTCACTCCAGGGGGGCAACAATGAGCAGTTCTTC
TRBV7-2,.,TRBD1,18,TRBJ1-2,CASSLGTGQGRINYGYTF,TGTGCCAGCAGCTTAGGTACAGGACAGGGGCGGATTAACTATGGCTACACCTTC
TRBV9,.,.,12,TRBJ2-7,CASSGGGDEQYF,TGTGCCAGCAGCGGAGGGGGAGACGAGCAGTACTTC
TRBV7-9,.,TRBD1,14,TRBJ1-3,CASSPRQGGNTIYF,TGTGCCAGCAGTCCCCGACAGGGTGGAAACACCATATATTTT
TRBV24-1,.,TRBD1,16,TRBJ2-3,CATSDRQGGTPDTQYF,TGTGCCACCAGTGACCGACAGGGGGGAACCCCAGATACGCAGTATTTT
TRBV28,.,.,14,TRBJ1-1,CASSLSGRHTEAFF,TGTGCCAGCAGTTTAAGCGGCAGGCACACTGAAGCTTTCTTT
TRBV11-3,.,.,16,TRBJ2-1,CASSPRSLNSLNEQFF,TGTGCCAGCAGTCCCCGCTCACTTAACTCCCTAAATGAGCAGTTCTTC
TRBV5-1,.,.,14,TRBJ1-3,CASSLQGSGNTIYF,TGCGCCAGCAGCCTACAGGGCTCTGGAAACACCATATATTTT
TRBV6-4,.,TRBD2,16,TRBJ2-2,CASSESLAVNTGELFF,TGTGCCAGCAGTGAGTCACTAGCGGTAAACACCGGGGAGCTGTTTTTT
TRBV19,.,.,12,TRBJ1-2,CASRRTDYGYTF,TGTGCCAGTAGACGGACAGACTATGGCTACACCTTC
TRBV2,.,.,15,TRBJ1-1,CASSEFPQENTEAFF,TGTGCCAGCAGTGAATTCCCCCAGGAGAACACTGAAGCTTTCTTT